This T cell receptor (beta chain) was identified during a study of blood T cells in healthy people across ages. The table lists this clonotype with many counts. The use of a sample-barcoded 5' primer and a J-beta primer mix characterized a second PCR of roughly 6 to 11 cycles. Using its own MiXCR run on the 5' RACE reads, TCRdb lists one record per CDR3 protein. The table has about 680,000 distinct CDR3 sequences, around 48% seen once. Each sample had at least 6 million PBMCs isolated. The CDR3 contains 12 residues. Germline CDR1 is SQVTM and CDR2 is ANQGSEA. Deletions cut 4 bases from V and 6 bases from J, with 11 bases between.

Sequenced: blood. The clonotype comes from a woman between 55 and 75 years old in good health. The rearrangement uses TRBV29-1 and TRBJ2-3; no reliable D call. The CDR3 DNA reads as TGCAGCGTTGGATCCGCTGGGGATACGCAGTATTTT. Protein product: CSVGSAGDTQYF.